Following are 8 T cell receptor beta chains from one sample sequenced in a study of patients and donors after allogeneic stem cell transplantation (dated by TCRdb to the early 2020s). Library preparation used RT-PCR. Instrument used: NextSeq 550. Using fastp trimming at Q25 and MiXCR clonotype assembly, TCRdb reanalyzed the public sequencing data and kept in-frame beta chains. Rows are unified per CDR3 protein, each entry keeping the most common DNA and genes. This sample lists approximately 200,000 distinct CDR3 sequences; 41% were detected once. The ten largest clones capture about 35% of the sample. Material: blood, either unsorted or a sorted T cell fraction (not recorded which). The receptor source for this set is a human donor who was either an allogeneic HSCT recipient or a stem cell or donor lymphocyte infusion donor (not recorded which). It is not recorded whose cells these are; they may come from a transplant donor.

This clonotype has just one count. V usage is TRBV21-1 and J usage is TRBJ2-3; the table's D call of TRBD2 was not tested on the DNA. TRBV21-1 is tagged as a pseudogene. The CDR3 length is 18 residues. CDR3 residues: CASSRDPLKTSGRDTQYF. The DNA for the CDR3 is TGTGCCAGCAGCAGGGACCCTTTAAAGACTAGCGGGAGGGATACGCAGTATTTT.

The CDR3 spells CASSYGWEFSYNEQFF. As DNA, the CDR3 is TGTGCCAGCAGTTACGGGTGGGAATTCTCCTACAATGAGCAGTTCTTC. The chain employs TRBV6-5 and TRBJ2-1; D is unresolved. The CDR3 sequence is 16 residues long. Germline V gives CDR1 MNHEY, CDR2 SVGAGI. Trimming removed 2 bases at V and 0 bases at J, with 11 bases between.

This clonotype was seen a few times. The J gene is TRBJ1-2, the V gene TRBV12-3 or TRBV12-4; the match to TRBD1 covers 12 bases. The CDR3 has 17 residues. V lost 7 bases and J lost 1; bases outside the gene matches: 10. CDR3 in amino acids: CASTLGTGGFLNYGYTF. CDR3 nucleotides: TGTGCCAGCACCTTGGGGACAGGGGGCTTCCTTAACTATGGCTACACCTTC.

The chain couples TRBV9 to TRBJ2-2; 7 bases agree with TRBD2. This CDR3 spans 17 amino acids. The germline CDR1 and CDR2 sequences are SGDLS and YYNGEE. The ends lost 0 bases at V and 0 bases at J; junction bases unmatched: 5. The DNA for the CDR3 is TGTGCCAGCAGCGTAGCGGGAGGACGGACGAACACCGGGGAGCTGTTTTTT. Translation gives CASSVAGGRTNTGELFF.

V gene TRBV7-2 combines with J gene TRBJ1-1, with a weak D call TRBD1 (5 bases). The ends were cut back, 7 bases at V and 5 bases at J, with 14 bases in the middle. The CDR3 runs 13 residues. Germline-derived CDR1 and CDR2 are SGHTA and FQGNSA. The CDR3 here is CASTSGPLTEAFF. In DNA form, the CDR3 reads TGTGCCAGCACCTCAGGGCCCCTAACTGAAGCTTTCTTT.

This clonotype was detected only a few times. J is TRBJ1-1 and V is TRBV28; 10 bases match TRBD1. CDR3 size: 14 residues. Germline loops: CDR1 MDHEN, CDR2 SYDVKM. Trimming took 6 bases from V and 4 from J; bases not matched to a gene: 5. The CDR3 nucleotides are TGTGCCAGCAGACCGACAGGGGGCTTCACTGAAGCTTTCTTT. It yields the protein CASRPTGGFTEAFF.

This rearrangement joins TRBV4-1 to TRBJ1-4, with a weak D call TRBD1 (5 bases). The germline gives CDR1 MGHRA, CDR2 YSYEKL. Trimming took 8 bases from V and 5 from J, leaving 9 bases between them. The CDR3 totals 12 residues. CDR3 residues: CASGGPNEKLFF. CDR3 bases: TGCGCCAGCGGGGGTCCCAATGAAAAACTGTTTTTT.

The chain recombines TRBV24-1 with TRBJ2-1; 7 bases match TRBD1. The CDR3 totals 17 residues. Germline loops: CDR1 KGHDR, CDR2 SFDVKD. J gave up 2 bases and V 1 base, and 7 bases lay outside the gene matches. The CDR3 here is CATSDLPDRHPYNEQFF. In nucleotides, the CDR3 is TGTGCCACCAGTGATTTACCGGACAGGCACCCCTACAATGAGCAGTTCTTC.